This TCR beta chain originates from a study of T cells in Graves' hyperthyroidism and ophthalmopathy. Study-level information: At the time of initial diagnosis and before any treatment, peripheral blood was collected. Notes on the study in general: The model forecast ophthalmopathy, anticipating it by a median approximately 6 months before onset.

RNA transcripts served as the template for amplifying TCR beta CDR3 regions. RT-PCR in the first round (using the HTBI primer set) targeted the TCR CDR3. MiXCR, applied by TCRdb to the multiplex PCR reads, yields one record per CDR3 protein. Of 450,000 to 600,000 distinct CDR3 sequences listed, about 14% are singletons. The CDR3 is 15 residues long. Trimming pared 6 bases from V and 2 bases from J, leaving 17 bases between. Germline V gives CDR1 MNHNS, CDR2 SASEGT. This clonotype was seen only a few times. The antigen is not known. Investigators excluded patients with uncontrolled infection, other autoimmune disease, pregnancy or lactation. The authors took PBMCs from 9.5 to 10 ml fresh peripheral blood.

The sequence came from a woman aged 35 to 49 with Graves' hyperthyroidism. Material: blood. J is TRBJ2-7 and V is TRBV6-1, with D perhaps TRBD1 or TRBD2 (5 bases each). CDR3 bases: TGTGCCAGCAGCATCCTAGGGGACCGGACCTACGAGCAGTACTTC. This translates into CASSILGDRTYEQYF.